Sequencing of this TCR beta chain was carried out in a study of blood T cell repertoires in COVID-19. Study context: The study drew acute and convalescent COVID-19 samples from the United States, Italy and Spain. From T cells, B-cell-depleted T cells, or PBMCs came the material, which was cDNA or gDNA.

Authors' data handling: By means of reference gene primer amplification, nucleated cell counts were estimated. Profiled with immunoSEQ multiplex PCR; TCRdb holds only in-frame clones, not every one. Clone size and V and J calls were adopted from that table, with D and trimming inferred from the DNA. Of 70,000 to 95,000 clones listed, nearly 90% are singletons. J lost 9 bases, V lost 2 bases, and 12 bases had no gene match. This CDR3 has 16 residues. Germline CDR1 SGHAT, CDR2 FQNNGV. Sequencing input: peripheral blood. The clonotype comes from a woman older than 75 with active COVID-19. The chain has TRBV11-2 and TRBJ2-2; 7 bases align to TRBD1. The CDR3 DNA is TGTGCCAGCAGCTTAAGGGACCGACAGGGACCCCGGGAGCTGTTTTTT. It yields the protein CASSLRDRQGPRELFF.